This T cell receptor beta chain was sequenced during a study of PD-1 blockade in classical Hodgkin lymphoma. Assay: immunoSEQ multiplex PCR; the TCRdb copy retains only in-frame clones and omits some. This repertoire shows some 100,000 clones, around nine tenths found once; its top ten account for around 7%. There was relapse after autologous stem cell transplantation in every patient, and there was variation in brentuximab vedotin exposure. V lost 0 bases and J 7 bases, leaving 10 bases between the germline ends. Germline CDR1 GTSNPN, CDR2 SVGIG (reference sequence). This CDR3 spans 13 amino acids. The V gene is TRBV30, the J gene TRBJ1-5; D is ambiguous. Sequences were derived from peripheral blood mononuclear cells (PBMCs), sampled before the second cycle of nivolumab. The clonotype originates from a human donor with classical Hodgkin lymphoma. CDR3 protein: CAWSVEFRQPQHF. The CDR3 nucleotides read TGTGCCTGGAGTGTGGAGTTCCGCCAGCCCCAGCATTTT.